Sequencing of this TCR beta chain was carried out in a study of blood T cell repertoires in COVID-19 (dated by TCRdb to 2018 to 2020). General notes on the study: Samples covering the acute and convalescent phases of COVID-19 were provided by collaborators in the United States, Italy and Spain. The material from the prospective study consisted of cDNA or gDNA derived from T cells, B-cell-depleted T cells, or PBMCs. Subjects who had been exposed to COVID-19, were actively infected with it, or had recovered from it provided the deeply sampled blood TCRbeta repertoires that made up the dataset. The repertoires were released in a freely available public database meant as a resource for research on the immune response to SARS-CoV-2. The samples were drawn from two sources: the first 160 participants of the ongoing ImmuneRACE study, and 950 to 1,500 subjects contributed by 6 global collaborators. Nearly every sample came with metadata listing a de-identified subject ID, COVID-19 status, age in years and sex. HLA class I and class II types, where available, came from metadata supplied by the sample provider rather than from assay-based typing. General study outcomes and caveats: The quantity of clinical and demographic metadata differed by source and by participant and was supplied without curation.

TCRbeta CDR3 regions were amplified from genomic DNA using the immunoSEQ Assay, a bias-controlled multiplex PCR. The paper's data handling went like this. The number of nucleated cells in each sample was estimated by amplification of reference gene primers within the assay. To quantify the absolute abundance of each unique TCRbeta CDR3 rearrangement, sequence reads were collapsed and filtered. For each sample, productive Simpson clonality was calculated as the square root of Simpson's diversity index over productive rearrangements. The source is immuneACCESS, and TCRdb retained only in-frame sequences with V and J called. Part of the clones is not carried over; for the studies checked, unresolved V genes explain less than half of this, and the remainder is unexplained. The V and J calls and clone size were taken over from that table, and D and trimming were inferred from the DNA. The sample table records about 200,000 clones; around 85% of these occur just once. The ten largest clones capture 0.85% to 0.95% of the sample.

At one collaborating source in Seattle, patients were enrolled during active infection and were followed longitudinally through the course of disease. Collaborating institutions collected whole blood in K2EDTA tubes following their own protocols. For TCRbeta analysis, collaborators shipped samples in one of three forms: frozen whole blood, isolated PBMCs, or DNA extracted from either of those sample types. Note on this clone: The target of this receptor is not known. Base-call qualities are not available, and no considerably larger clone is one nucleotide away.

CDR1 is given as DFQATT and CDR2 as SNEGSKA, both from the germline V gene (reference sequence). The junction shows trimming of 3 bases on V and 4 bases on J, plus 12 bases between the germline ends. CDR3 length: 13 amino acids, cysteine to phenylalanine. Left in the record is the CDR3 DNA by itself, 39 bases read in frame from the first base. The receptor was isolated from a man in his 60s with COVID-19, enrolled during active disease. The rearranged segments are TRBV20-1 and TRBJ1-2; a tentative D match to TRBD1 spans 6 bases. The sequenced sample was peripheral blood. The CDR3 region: CSASGGGSYGYTF. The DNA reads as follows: TGCAGTGCTAGTGGGGGCGGGAGCTATGGCTACACCTTC.